The rows below give T cell receptor beta chains drawn from one sample of a study of T-cell memory formation after mild COVID-19. In TCRdb, the 5' RACE reads were re-called with MiXCR into one record per CDR3 protein. The sample consists of under 250,000 distinct CDR3 sequences, around 10% of them appearing once. Sequenced input: PBMCs or a T cell subset sorted from them (not recorded which). Source of these receptors: a man aged 18 to 29 who had mild COVID-19 (a few samples of this study predate the infection). Cell type and time point are not known. Both conserved end residues are part of each CDR3. A D gene is named only where the DNA matches it firmly. A clone size is listed for some rows: how often the clone was seen (once, few, many), or a class if it is expanded.

J gene | D gene | clone size | V gene | CDR3 DNA | CDR3 protein
TRBJ2-1 | . | . | TRBV7-2 | TGTGCCAGCAGCTTAGCCGGGGGCCAATACAATGAGCAGTTCTTC | CASSLAGGQYNEQFF
TRBJ1-1 | TRBD1 | few | TRBV7-2 | TGTGCCAGCAGCTTAGCGGGGGCAGGGGGCCGTAGCACTGAAGCTTTCTTT | CASSLAGAGGRSTEAFF
TRBJ2-3 | . | few | TRBV5-1 | TGCGCCAGCAGCCCCCGAGGGGGGGGCCTGAGAGATACGCAGTATTTT | CASSPRGGGLRDTQYF
TRBJ2-5 | TRBD2 | . | TRBV9 | TGTGCCAGCAGCGTAGGGGTTAGCGGGGCCCGGGAGACCCAGTACTTC | CASSVGVSGARETQYF
TRBJ2-1 | . | . | TRBV7-9 | TGTGCCAGCAGCTTAGGGTCTTCGTATCGGGAGCAGTTCTTC | CASSLGSSYREQFF
TRBJ2-2 | TRBD2 | many | TRBV7-8 | TGTGCCAGCAGCCCCTCCCGCGGGGGGCTGAACACCGGGGAGCTGTTTTTT | CASSPSRGGLNTGELFF
TRBJ2-2 | TRBD1 | . | TRBV29-1 | TGCGCCCGGACAGGGAACACCGGGGAGCTGTTTTTT | CARTGNTGELFF
TRBJ1-3 | . | few | TRBV5-1 | TGCGCCAGCAGCTTGGGAGGAGCGGGAAACACCATATATTTT | CASSLGGAGNTIYF
TRBJ1-1 | . | many | TRBV5-4 | TGTGCCAGCAGCCGAGCGTCGGATTATACTGAAGCTTTCTTT | CASSRASDYTEAFF
TRBJ1-2 | . | . | TRBV6-5 | TGTGCCAGCAGTGAACGGGAAAACTATGGCTACACCTTC | CASSERENYGYTF
TRBJ1-1 | . | . | TRBV7-2 | TGTGCCAGCAGCTTAGAGGCCCGGACATCCCGTGAAGCTTTCTTT | CASSLEARTSREAFF
TRBJ1-2 | . | few | TRBV2 | TGTGCCAGCAGTGGGGAAGGGGAACGTGGCTACACCTTC | CASSGEGERGYTF
TRBJ2-1 | . | many | TRBV5-1 | TGCGCCAGCAGCTCCCAGGGGAACTACAATGAGCAGTTCTTC | CASSSQGNYNEQFF
TRBJ2-2 | . | . | TRBV27 | TGTGCCAGCAGATGGAATTTGATCACCGGGGAGCTGTTTTTT | CASRWNLITGELFF
TRBJ2-5 | . | . | TRBV7-9 | TGTGCCAGCAGAAAGACAGGAACCCAAGAGACCCAGTACTTC | CASRKTGTQETQYF
TRBJ2-3 | TRBD2 | few | TRBV4-2 | TGTGCCAGCAGCCAAGACGAGCGGGAGACAGATACGCAGTATTTT | CASSQDERETDTQYF
TRBJ2-2 | TRBD2 | few | TRBV4-3 | TGCGCCAGCAGCCCGACGGGAGGCCTGAACACCGGGGAGCTGTTTTTT | CASSPTGGLNTGELFF
TRBJ2-5 | . | many | TRBV5-1 | TGCGCCAGCAGCTTGGATCTGGCGGGGACCCAGTACTTC | CASSLDLAGTQYF
TRBJ2-1 | TRBD2 | few | TRBV5-1 | TGCGCCAGCAGCTTGGTAGCTAGCGGGGGCCGGGATGAGCAGTTCTTC | CASSLVASGGRDEQFF
TRBJ2-7 | . | many | TRBV5-1 | TGCGCCAGCAGCGACGGGGGACTCATTGAAGTAGGCGAGCAGTACTTC | CASSDGGLIEVGEQYF
TRBJ1-4 | . | many | TRBV5-5 | TGTGCCAGCAGCGACACCGGGACCGCTGCTGAAAAACTGTTTTTT | CASSDTGTAAEKLFF
TRBJ2-7 | . | . | TRBV7-3 | TGTGCCAGCAGCCTCCGACAAGGAGTTCCCTACGAGCAGTACTTC | CASSLRQGVPYEQYF
TRBJ2-1 | . | few | TRBV7-9 | TGTGCCAGCAGCTTATGGCAGGGGGAGGGCAATGAGCAGTTCTTC | CASSLWQGEGNEQFF
TRBJ2-7 | TRBD1 | few | TRBV7-9 | TGTGCCAGCAGCCGATGGGACAGATCCTACGAGCAGTACTTC | CASSRWDRSYEQYF
TRBJ2-5 | TRBD2 | few | TRBV29-1 | TGCAGCGTTGAAGTTCAGCGGGGGGATCAAGAGACCCAGTACTTC | CSVEVQRGDQETQYF
TRBJ1-2 | TRBD1 | few | TRBV28 | TGTGCCAGCAGTTTATCTATGGGACAGGAGGGCTACACCTTC | CASSLSMGQEGYTF
TRBJ2-3 | TRBD2 | few | TRBV20-1 | TGCAGTGCAGTATTTAGCGGGGAGGGCACAGATACGCAGTATTTT | CSAVFSGEGTDTQYF
TRBJ1-6 | . | few | TRBV6-6 | TGTGCCAGCAGTTACTCGGCGGGGCATAATTCACCCCTCCACTTT | CASSYSAGHNSPLHF
TRBJ2-1 | . | . | TRBV4-2 | TGTGCCAGCAGCCAAGGCATCCCAAGCGGCAATGAGCAGTTCTTC | CASSQGIPSGNEQFF
TRBJ2-3 | TRBD2 | . | TRBV5-1 | TGCGCCAGCCGGGACTACGTTTCTAGCACAGATACGCAGTATTTT | CASRDYVSSTDTQYF
TRBJ2-3 | . | . | TRBV5-4 | TGTGCCAGCAGCTTGGACCCCGGGGGCAGCACAGATACGCAGTATTTT | CASSLDPGGSTDTQYF
TRBJ1-2 | . | . | TRBV6-5 | TGTGCCAGCAGTTACTCACGTGTCGATGGCTACACCTTC | CASSYSRVDGYTF
TRBJ1-5 | . | once | TRBV4-1 | TGCGCCAGCAGCCAGCCTGATAGCAATCAGCCCCAGCATTTT | CASSQPDSNQPQHF
TRBJ2-3 | . | . | TRBV29-1 | TGCAGCGTTGTAAAGACTAGCACAGATACGCAGTATTTT | CSVVKTSTDTQYF
TRBJ2-5 | . | . | TRBV9 | TGTGCCAGCAGCCCAGACGGGCAGGGACGAGAGACCCAGTACTTC | CASSPDGQGRETQYF
TRBJ1-2 | . | . | TRBV2 | TGTGCCAGTGAGGGGGGGCGCAAAGGCTACACCTTC | CASEGGRKGYTF
TRBJ2-1 | . | . | TRBV20-1 | TGCAGTGCCCGAGGGTTCGGGACGGGCTATTATGAGCAGTTCTTC | CSARGFGTGYYEQFF
TRBJ1-3 | . | few | TRBV5-1 | TGCGCCAGCAGCTTGGGGTACTTGGGTCCTGGAAACACCATATATTTT | CASSLGYLGPGNTIYF
TRBJ1-1 | . | . | TRBV5-1 | TGCGCCAGCAGCTCACCTAGCAGGGACACTGAAGCTTTCTTT | CASSSPSRDTEAFF
TRBJ1-2 | . | once | TRBV4-1 | TGCGCCAGCAGCCAGGCCCAAGGGATAAACTATGGCTACACCTTC | CASSQAQGINYGYTF